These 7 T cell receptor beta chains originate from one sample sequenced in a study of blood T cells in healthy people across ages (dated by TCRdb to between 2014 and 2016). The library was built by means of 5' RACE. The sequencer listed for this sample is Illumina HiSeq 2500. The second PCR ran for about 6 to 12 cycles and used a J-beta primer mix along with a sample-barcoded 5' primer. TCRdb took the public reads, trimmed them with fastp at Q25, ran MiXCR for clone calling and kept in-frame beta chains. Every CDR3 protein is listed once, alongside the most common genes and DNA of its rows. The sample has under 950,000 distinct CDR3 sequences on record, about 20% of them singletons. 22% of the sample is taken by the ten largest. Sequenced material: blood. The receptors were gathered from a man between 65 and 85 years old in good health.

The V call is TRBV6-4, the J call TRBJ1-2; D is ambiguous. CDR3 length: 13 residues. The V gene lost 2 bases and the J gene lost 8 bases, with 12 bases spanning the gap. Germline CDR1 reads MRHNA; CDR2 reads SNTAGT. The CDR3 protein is CASSDDGFSGYTF. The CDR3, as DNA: TGTGCCAGCAGTGACGACGGTTTCAGCGGCTACACCTTC.

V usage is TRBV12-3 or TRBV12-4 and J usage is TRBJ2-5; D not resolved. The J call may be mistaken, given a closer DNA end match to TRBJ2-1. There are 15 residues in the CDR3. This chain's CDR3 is CASTPGSLKHNEQFF. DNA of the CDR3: TGTGCCAGCACCCCCGGTTCCCTAAAGCACAATGAGCAGTTCTTC.

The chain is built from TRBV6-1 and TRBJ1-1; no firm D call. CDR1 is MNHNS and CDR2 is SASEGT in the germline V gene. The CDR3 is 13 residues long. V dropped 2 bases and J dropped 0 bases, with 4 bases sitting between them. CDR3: CASSEMVNTEAFF. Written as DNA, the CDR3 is TGTGCCAGCAGTGAAATGGTGAACACTGAAGCTTTCTTT.

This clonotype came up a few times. The CDR3 spells CASSYPETQYF. The CDR3 DNA follows: TGTGCCAGCAGTTACCCCGAGACCCAGTACTTC. This sequence joins TRBV6-2 or TRBV6-3 and TRBJ2-1, with unresolved D. The end of the DNA aligns better with TRBJ2-5, so the J call may be wrong. Germline assignment: CDR1 MNHEY and CDR2 SVGEGT. The CDR3 has 11 residues.

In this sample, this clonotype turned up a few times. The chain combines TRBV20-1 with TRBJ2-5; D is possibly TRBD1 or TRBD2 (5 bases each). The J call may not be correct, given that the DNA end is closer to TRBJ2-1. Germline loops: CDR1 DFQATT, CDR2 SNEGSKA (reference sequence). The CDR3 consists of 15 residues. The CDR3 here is CSASPLGTSYNEQFF. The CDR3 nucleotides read TGCAGTGCCTCCCCCCTCGGGACGTCGTACAATGAGCAGTTCTTC.

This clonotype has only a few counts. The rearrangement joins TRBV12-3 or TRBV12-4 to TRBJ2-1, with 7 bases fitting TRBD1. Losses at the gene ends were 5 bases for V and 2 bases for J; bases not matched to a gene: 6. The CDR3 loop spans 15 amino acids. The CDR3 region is CASSTQGSTYNEQFF. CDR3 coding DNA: TGTGCCAGCAGTACACAGGGGTCAACCTACAATGAGCAGTTCTTC.

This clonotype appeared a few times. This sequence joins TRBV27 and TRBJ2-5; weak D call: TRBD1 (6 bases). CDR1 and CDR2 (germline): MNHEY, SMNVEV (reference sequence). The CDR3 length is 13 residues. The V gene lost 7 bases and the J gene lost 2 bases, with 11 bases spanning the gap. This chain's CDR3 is CASKGHRQETQYF. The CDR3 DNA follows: TGTGCCAGCAAGGGACACCGTCAAGAGACCCAGTACTTC.